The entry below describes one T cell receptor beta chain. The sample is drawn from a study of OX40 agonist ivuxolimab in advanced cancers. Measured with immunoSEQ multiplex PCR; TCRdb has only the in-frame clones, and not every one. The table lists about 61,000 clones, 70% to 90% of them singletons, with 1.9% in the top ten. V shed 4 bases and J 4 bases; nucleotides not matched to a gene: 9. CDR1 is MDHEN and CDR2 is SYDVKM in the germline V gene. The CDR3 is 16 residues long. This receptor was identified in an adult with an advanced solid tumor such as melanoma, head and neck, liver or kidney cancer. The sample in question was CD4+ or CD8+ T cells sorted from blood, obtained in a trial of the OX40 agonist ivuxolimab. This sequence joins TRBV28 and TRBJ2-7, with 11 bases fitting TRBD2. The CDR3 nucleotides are TGTGCCAGCAGTTCGACCGGGACTAGCGGTCGGTACGAGCAGTACTTC. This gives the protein CASSSTGTSGRYEQYF.